This TCR beta chain appears in the sequencing data of a study of T-cell memory formation after mild COVID-19. TCRdb passed the 5' RACE reads through MiXCR, listing each CDR3 protein once. There are hundreds of thousands of distinct CDR3 sequences in the sample; about 20% occur only once, and 8.4% lies in the top ten. This clonotype was found a few times. V lost 6 bases, J lost 7 bases, and 9 bases lay in between. The CDR3 is 11 amino acids. Germline V gene data show CDR1 as LNHDA and CDR2 as SQIVND (reference sequence). Sequencing was carried out using PBMCs or a T cell subset sorted from them (not recorded which). The rearrangement uses TRBV19 and TRBJ1-1; no definite D call. The TCR sequence derives from an adult woman who had mild COVID-19 (a few samples of this study predate the infection). Cell type and time point are not known. CDR3 sequence: CASRDPIEAFF. The CDR3, as DNA: TGTGCCAGTAGGGATCCGATTGAAGCTTTCTTT.